Shown below are 17 T cell receptor beta chains from a single sample sequenced in a study of cytomegalovirus exposure and HLA in healthy donors. Generated by immunoSEQ multiplex PCR, the TCRdb table keeps only in-frame clones and is missing some. The sample lists 100,000 to 150,000 clones, roughly nine tenths occurring once. Sequenced material: PBMCs. All receptors derive from a woman under 30 in good health and CMV-seronegative.

The chain employs TRBV13 and TRBJ1-3, with D possibly TRBD1 on 5 matching bases. The CDR3 contains 14 residues. V was shortened by 5 bases and J by 4 bases, with 12 bases between the two germline ends. The germline gives CDR1 PRHDT, CDR2 FYEKMQ (reference sequence). This chain's CDR3 is CASSQGVAGNTIYF. CDR3 bases: TGTGCCAGCAGCCAAGGGGTGGCGGGAAACACCATATATTTT. The full variable domain, its missing parts supplied by reference TRBV13 and TRBJ1-3, is AAGVIQSPRHLIKEKRETATLKCYPIPRHDTVYWYQQGPGQDPQFLISFYEKMQSDKGSIPDRFSAQQFSDYHSELNMSSLELGDSALYFCASSQGVAGNTIYFGEGSWLTVV.

The CDR3: CASSRLTEQGTDTQYF. CDR3 DNA: TGTGCCAGCAGCCGATTAACCGAACAGGGCACAGATACGCAGTATTTT. The rearrangement joins TRBV7-9 to TRBJ2-3, with D possibly matching TRBD1 (5 bases). The CDR3 runs 16 residues. V dropped 5 bases and J dropped 1 base, with 16 bases sitting between them. CDR1 and CDR2 from the germline V gene are SEHNR and FQNEAQ (reference sequence).

The chain has TRBV6-5 and TRBJ2-7; 9 bases are a match to TRBD2. The CDR3 sequence is 14 residues long. V trimming: 10 bases; J trimming: 0 bases; junction bases outside the gene matches: 7. The germline CDR1 and CDR2 sequences are MNHEY and SVGAGI. The CDR3 nucleotides read TGTGCCACTCTCGAGCGGGGGGACTCCTACGAGCAGTACTTC. Translation gives CATLERGDSYEQYF.

The J gene is TRBJ2-7, the V gene TRBV7-9; 8 positions agree with TRBD1. This CDR3 spans 16 amino acids. The germline gives CDR1 SEHNR, CDR2 FQNEAQ (reference sequence). The junction had 15 bases not matched to a gene; V was cut back by 4 bases and J by 7 bases. The DNA of the CDR3 is TGTGCCAGCAGCTGGACCCGGGGGACAGGAGGCCTTGAGCAGTACTTC. It codes for CASSWTRGTGGLEQYF.

This rearrangement joins TRBV9 to TRBJ1-2, with D uncertain. Between the trimmed V and J ends, which lost 0 bases and 4 bases, there was a span of 10 bases. CDR1 and CDR2 (germline): SGDLS, YYNGEE. The CDR3 has 14 residues. The CDR3 loop reads CASSVGGIGYGYTF. CDR3 DNA: TGTGCCAGCAGCGTAGGAGGTATTGGCTATGGCTACACCTTC.

This clone showed up just once. This rearrangement joins TRBV5-1 to TRBJ1-6; tentatively, D is TRBD1 (5 bases). V was shortened by 0 bases and J by 7 bases, with 14 bases between the two germline ends. The CDR3 is 16 amino acids. CDR1 is SGHRS, CDR2 YFSETQ, per germline. The CDR3 protein is CASSLASGGGNSPLHF. The DNA for the CDR3 is TGCGCCAGCAGCTTGGCGAGTGGGGGAGGGAATTCACCCCTCCACTTT.

This clone was seen a single time. The genes are TRBV9 and TRBJ2-1; TRBD2 matches 13 bases. CDR3 length equals 15 residues. The germline CDR1 and CDR2 sequences are SGDLS and YYNGEE. V trimming: 0 bases; J trimming: 12 bases; junction bases outside the gene matches: 6. The CDR3 loop is CASSVGTSGGILQFF. The CDR3 bases are TGTGCCAGCAGCGTAGGGACTAGCGGGGGAATACTGCAGTTCTTC.

The chain joins TRBV6-1 to TRBJ1-1; no definite D call. V gave up 7 bases and J gave up 6 bases, with 15 bases separating them. From germline, CDR1 is MNHNS and CDR2 SASEGT. CDR3 length equals 13 residues. The chain's CDR3 is CASKVVQIAEAFF. In nucleotides, the CDR3 is TGTGCCAGCAAGGTAGTACAGATTGCTGAAGCTTTCTTT.

This chain links TRBV6-6 with TRBJ1-2; 7 bases match TRBD1. The V segment lost 5 bases and the J segment 7 bases; nucleotides outside the gene matches: 10. Germline V gene sequence: CDR1 MNHNY, CDR2 SVGAGI (reference sequence). This CDR3 has 14 amino acids. The CDR3 DNA sequence: TGTGCCAGCAGTCAGATAACGACAGGGACTGGCTACACCTTC. Its translation: CASSQITTGTGYTF.

This rearrangement joins TRBV5-1 to TRBJ1-1, with TRBD1 identical over 7 bases. V gave up 4 bases and J gave up 4 bases; unmatched junction bases: 4. The length of the CDR3 is 13 residues. From germline, CDR1 is SGHRS and CDR2 YFSETQ. CDR3 sequence (DNA): TGCGCCAGCAGCATGACAGGGTCCACTGAAGCTTTCTTT. It specifies CASSMTGSTEAFF.

This rearrangement joins TRBV4-1 to TRBJ2-7; D possibly corresponds to TRBD2 (5 bases). Trimming shortened V by 4 bases and J by 4 bases, and 11 bases separated the two germline ends. Germline lookup yields CDR1 MGHRA and CDR2 YSYEKL. The CDR3 loop spans 13 amino acids. Written as DNA, the CDR3 is TGCGCCAGCAGCCCCGGACTGTCTTACGAGCAGTACTTC. Translating gives CASSPGLSYEQYF.

The chain uses TRBV4-1 and TRBJ1-4; D call uncertain. CDR1 is MGHRA, CDR2 YSYEKL, per germline. Between the trimmed V and J ends, which lost 1 base and 8 bases, there was a span of 14 bases. CDR3 length equals 15 residues. The CDR3 sequence: CASSQGFEGEEKLFF. The CDR3 DNA follows: TGCGCCAGCAGCCAAGGTTTCGAGGGAGAAGAAAAACTGTTTTTT.

The J gene is TRBJ1-2, the V gene TRBV27, with 8 positions matching TRBD1. V gave up 5 bases and J gave up 7 bases; unmatched junction bases: 6. The CDR3 length is 13 residues. CDR1 is MNHEY and CDR2 is SMNVEV in the germline V gene (reference sequence). CDR3 DNA: TGTGCCAGCAGTCCCCAGGGGGCGCGTGGCTACACCTTC. Protein: CASSPQGARGYTF.

This clone was detected a few times. V usage is TRBV27 and J usage is TRBJ2-7, with a weak D call TRBD1 (5 bases). The CDR3 loop spans 13 amino acids. Germline assignment: CDR1 MNHEY and CDR2 SMNVEV (reference sequence). Trimming shortened V by 5 bases and J by 5 bases, and 13 bases separated the two germline ends. Written as DNA, the CDR3 is TGTGCCAGCAGTCCCCCAGGGTCCAACGAGCAGTACTTC. Its protein product is CASSPPGSNEQYF.

The J gene is TRBJ1-1, the V gene TRBV7-9; 7 bases are shared with TRBD1. Germline CDR1 reads SEHNR; CDR2 reads FQNEAQ (reference sequence). With V trimmed by 1 base and J by 5 bases, 7 bases remained unmatched. This CDR3 has 15 residues. CDR3 sequence (DNA): TGTGCCAGCAGCTTAGGGGCAGGGGGAGAAACTGAAGCTTTCTTT. Translated, it gives CASSLGAGGETEAFF.

The chain uses TRBV27 and TRBJ2-1, with 9 bases fitting TRBD1. The J segment lost 10 bases and the V segment lost 3 bases, leaving 4 bases of the junction unmatched. The CDR3 loop spans 13 amino acids. Germline V gives CDR1 MNHEY, CDR2 SMNVEV (reference sequence). CDR3 DNA: TGTGCCAGCAGTTTCGGACAGGGGCTCGAGCAGTTCTTC. Its translation: CASSFGQGLEQFF.

The J gene is TRBJ2-1, the V gene TRBV15; the D is unclear. The V gene's germline CDR1 is LNHNV and CDR2 YYDKDF (reference sequence). The length of the CDR3 is 17 residues. V dropped 0 bases and J dropped 0 bases, with 12 bases sitting between them. CDR3 region: CATSRDLSASSYNEQFF. The CDR3 DNA reads TGTGCCACCAGCAGAGATTTGAGCGCAAGCTCCTACAATGAGCAGTTCTTC.